Sequencing of this T cell receptor (beta chain) was carried out in a study of T-cell memory formation after mild COVID-19. Study results and caveats: Nothing showed for sure that second-wave clones peaking on day 37 were SARS-CoV-2 specific. The main location of contracting CD4+ clones was CM and EM, and that of contracting CD8+ clones was EMRA.

Germline V CDR1 and CDR2: MNHEY, SVGEGT. The V gene end was trimmed by 0 bases and the J gene end by 3 bases; junction bases not matched to a gene: 7. The length of the CDR3 is 17 residues. TCRdb redid the calling of the 5' RACE reads with MiXCR, one entry per CDR3 protein. This table has 550,000 to 600,000 distinct CDR3 sequences, approximately 15% appearing once. About this clonotype: Its antigen is not known.

Sequences were obtained from PBMCs or a T cell subset sorted from them (not recorded which). This rearrangement joins TRBV6-2 or TRBV6-3 to TRBJ2-1; 8 nucleotides match TRBD2. This sequence originates from an adult woman who had mild COVID-19 (a few samples of this study predate the infection). Cell type and time point are not known. This CDR3 reads CASSYSPAGGRYNEQFF. The CDR3, as DNA: TGTGCCAGCAGTTACTCGCCGGCGGGAGGCCGCTACAATGAGCAGTTCTTC.